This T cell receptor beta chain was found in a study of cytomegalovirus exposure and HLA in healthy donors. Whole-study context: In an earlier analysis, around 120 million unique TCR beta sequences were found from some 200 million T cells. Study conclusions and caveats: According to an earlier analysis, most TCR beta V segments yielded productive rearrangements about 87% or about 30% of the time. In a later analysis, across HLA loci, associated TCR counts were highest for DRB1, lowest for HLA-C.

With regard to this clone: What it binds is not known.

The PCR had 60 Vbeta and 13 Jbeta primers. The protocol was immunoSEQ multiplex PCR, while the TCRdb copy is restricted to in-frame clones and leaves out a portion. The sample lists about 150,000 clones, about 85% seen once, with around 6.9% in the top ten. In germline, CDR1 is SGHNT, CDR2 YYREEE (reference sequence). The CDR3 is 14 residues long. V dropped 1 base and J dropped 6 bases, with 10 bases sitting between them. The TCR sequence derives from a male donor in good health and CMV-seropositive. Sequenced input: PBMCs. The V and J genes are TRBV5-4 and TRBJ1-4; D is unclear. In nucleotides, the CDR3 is TGTGCCAGCAGCTTGTATGGAGTCCATGAAAAACTGTTTTTT. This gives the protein CASSLYGVHEKLFF.